The 29 T cell receptor beta chains in this list originate from one sample, sequenced in a study of tumor-infiltrating lymphocytes in primary liver carcinoma. Priming with a constant-region primer yielded TCR beta cDNA from roughly 500 ng total RNA. Nested multiplex PCR, run for three rounds with slightly modified ARM-PCR, yielded TCR beta libraries. The first two PCR rounds, around 11 cycles each, used TRBV1-TRBV30 forward primers and a C-beta reverse primer. TCRdb re-analysed the multiplex PCR reads in MiXCR, keeping a single row per CDR3 protein. The sample contains some 120,000 distinct CDR3 sequences, 64% of which appear only once. Unsorted bulk tissue (about 18-30 mg) underwent RNA and DNA co-extraction. The material sequenced was liver tumor tissue from sampling region 3. Subset defined: tumor region T3, left-lateral pole. All receptors derive from a woman aged 55-69 years with primary liver carcinoma and hepatitis B virus infection.

This chain connects TRBV5-6 to TRBJ1-1; no reliable D call. CDR1 SGHDT and CDR2 YYEEEE come from the germline V gene. Trimming removed 0 bases from V and 14 bases from J, with 17 bases in between. The length of the CDR3 is 13 residues. CDR3 residues: CASSLDASLGAFF. The CDR3 coding sequence is TGTGCCAGCAGCTTGGACGCCTCCTTGGGAGCCTTCTTT.

The chain is built from TRBV12-3 or TRBV12-4 and TRBJ1-2, with a possible D match to TRBD1 (5 bases). This CDR3 is 16 amino acids long. Between the trimmed V and J ends, which lost 10 bases and 11 bases, there was a span of 32 bases. CDR3 amino acids: CANTPSGGGGLFGYTF. In DNA form, the CDR3 reads TGTGCCAACACCCCAAGCGGGGGTGGAGGCTTGTTTGGTTACACCTTC.

The chain links TRBV11-2 to TRBJ1-4; D call uncertain. The V end lost 2 bases, the J end lost 14 bases, and 15 bases lay between the germline ends. The CDR3 is made up of 13 amino acids. Looked up from germline, CDR1 is SGHAT and CDR2 is FQNNGV. As DNA, the CDR3 is TGTGCCAGCAGCTTAACAAGTCCGGGAAATCTGTTTTTT. Translation gives CASSLTSPGNLFF.

On this clonotype: Just one base apart from a much larger clone, this may be a read error. The rearrangement joins TRBV13 to TRBJ2-1, with D unresolved. The CDR3 extends over 15 amino acids. CDR1 is PRHDT and CDR2 is FYEKMQ in the germline V gene (reference sequence). CDR3 sequence: CASGLRVSSYNEQFF. CDR3 DNA sequence: TGTGCCAGCGGCTTACGGGTGAGCTCCTACAATGAGCAGTTCTTC.

Concerning this clonotype itself: The conserved phenylalanine or tryptophan is not found at the CDR3 terminus, so this likely reflects a read error. The chain couples TRBV11-2 to TRBJ1-2; D uncertain. CDR3 size: 17 residues. CDR1 and CDR2 (germline): SGHAT, FQNNGV. V lost 5 bases, J lost 5 bases, and 24 bases lay in between. CDR3 sequence reads: CASSPVRGAGGRYGYTL. The CDR3 DNA sequence: TGTGCCAGCAGCCCAGTTCGAGGTGCGGGAGGAAGGTATGGCTACACCCTA.

In this sample, this clonotype turned up a few times. J is TRBJ2-1 and V is TRBV28; no definite D call. Between the trimmed V and J ends, which lost 1 base and 9 bases, there was a span of 7 bases. The germline gives CDR1 MDHEN, CDR2 SYDVKM. The CDR3 sequence is 12 residues long. DNA of the CDR3: TGTGCCAGCAGTTTATCGTGGAGTGAGCAGTTCTTC. It is translated as CASSLSWSEQFF. The full variable domain, rest sourced from reference TRBV28 and TRBJ2-1, is DVKVTQSSRYLVKRTGEKVFLECVQDMDHENMFWYRQDPGLGLRLIYFSYDVKMKEKGDIPEGYSVSREKKERFSLILESASTNQTSMYLCASSLSWSEQFFGPGTRLTVL.

Concerning this clonotype itself: A much larger clonotype is one base distant, so this may be a read error. The chain couples TRBV5-6 to TRBJ2-7; the D is unclear. The CDR3 consists of 14 residues. The V end was cut by 4 bases, the J end by 2 bases, with 13 bases between. Germline loops: CDR1 SGHDT, CDR2 YYEEEE. The CDR3 sequence is CASSLTWTPYEQYF. CDR3 bases: TGTGCCAGCAGCCTGACCTGGACCCCCTACGAGCAGTACTTC.

On this clonotype itself: This sequence may be a read error, since a much larger clone differs from it by one base. The rearrangement joins TRBV6-6 to TRBJ2-3; the D gene is possibly TRBD2 (6 bases). Germline V gene lookup returns CDR1 MNHNY and CDR2 SVGAGI (reference sequence). The CDR3 runs 17 residues. The CDR3 nucleotides read TGTGCCAGCAGCCGACACGGGGGTGACCGAGGCACAGATACGCATTATTTT. This codes for CASSRHGGDRGTDTHYF.

This clonotype was detected a few times. As DNA, the CDR3 is TGTGCCCGAGGAGAAGGCTACACCTTC. It encodes CARGEGYTF. This sequence joins TRBV7-3 and TRBJ1-2, with D unresolved. The length of the CDR3 is 9 residues. Trimming removed 11 bases at V and 8 bases at J, with 9 bases between. CDR1 and CDR2 (germline): SGHTA, FQGTGA.

As to this clonotype: Relative to the germline gene, one junction end is altered; a read error may explain this. The chain recombines TRBV24-1 with TRBJ2-3; 8 bases fit TRBD2. This CDR3 comprises 17 residues. Germline V CDR1 and CDR2: KGHDR, SFDVKD. The CDR3 protein is CATTDFEYGRASDTQYF. CDR3 nucleotide sequence: TGTGCCACCACTGATTTCGAATACGGGAGGGCGTCAGATACGCAGTATTTT.

As concerns this clonotype: Compared with germline, one end of the junction differs, possibly owing to a read error. The V gene is TRBV11-2, the J gene TRBJ2-7; weak D call: TRBD2 (5 bases). Per the germline V gene, CDR1 is SGHAT and CDR2 is FQNNGV. The CDR3 loop spans 12 amino acids. This chain's CDR3 is CASSLTRNEQYF. As DNA, the CDR3 is TGTGCTAGCAGCCTAACTAGAAACGAGCAGTACTTC.

The chain uses TRBV11-3 and TRBJ2-1, with a possible D match to TRBD2 (5 bases). V lost 5 bases and J 9 bases, leaving 20 bases between the germline ends. Germline loops: CDR1 SGHNT, CDR2 YENEEA. This CDR3 comprises 15 residues. DNA for the CDR3: TGTGCCAGCAGCACCCTAGGAGGACTGGGAAGTGAGCAGTTCTTC. This gives the protein CASSTLGGLGSEQFF.

The chain links TRBV21-1 to TRBJ2-7; TRBD1, the table's D call, lacks a check against the DNA. TRBV21-1 is listed as a pseudogene. This CDR3 spans 15 amino acids. CDR3 sequence reads: CASSHMDRGRHEQYF. The CDR3 region has the DNA TGTGCCAGCAGCCACATGGACAGGGGGCGTCACGAGCAGTACTTC.

This clonotype was observed once. One end of the junction does not line up with germline, which may come from a read error. The chain is built from TRBV5-4 and TRBJ2-6; TRBD2 matches 10 bases. CDR1 and CDR2 (germline): SGHNT, YYREEE (reference sequence). The length of the CDR3 is 19 residues. The CDR3 sequence is CASSFQTSGRIVGANILTF. The CDR3 region has the DNA TGTGCCAGCAGCTTTCAGACTAGCGGGCGGATCGTTGGGGCCAACATCCTGACTTTC. The full variable domain, in which reference TRBV5-4 and TRBJ2-6 provide the parts outside the CDR3, is ETGVTQSPTHLIKTRGQQVTLRCSSQSGHNTVSWYQQALGQGPQFIFQYYREEENGRGNFPPRFSGLQFPNYSSELNVNALELDDSALYLCASSFQTSGRIVGANILTFGAGSRLTVL.

The sample holds many counts of this clonotype. The chain is built from TRBV12-3 or TRBV12-4 and TRBJ1-2, with TRBD1 as a possible D gene (5 bases). The CDR3 loop spans 14 amino acids. Trimming stripped 1 base from V and 4 bases from J, with 10 bases between. The CDR3 is CASSLVMGLYGYTF. The CDR3 DNA reads as TGTGCCAGCAGTTTAGTTATGGGACTCTATGGCTACACCTTC.

Notes on this clonotype: A much larger clone differs from this one at a single base, so this may be a read error. The chain links TRBV10-2 to TRBJ2-7; D may be TRBD1 or TRBD2 (5 bases each). CDR3 length: 13 residues. V lost 10 bases and J 4 bases, leaving 17 bases between the germline ends. Germline assignment: CDR1 WSHSY and CDR2 SAAADI. Written as DNA, the CDR3 is TGCGCCACCAACTCCGGGGCAGGGTACGAGCAGTACTTC. This translates into CATNSGAGYEQYF.

In regard to this clonotype: A much larger clone is a single base away; this may be a read error. The V and J genes are TRBV12-3 or TRBV12-4 and TRBJ2-3; 8 bases align to TRBD1. This CDR3 region has 15 residues. As DNA, the CDR3 is TGTGCCGGCAGTTTTTCAGGGGGCCGCACAGATACGCAGTATTTT. Protein: CAGSFSGGRTDTQYF.

This clonotype was seen many times. The V and J genes are TRBV10-3 and TRBJ2-3, with D perhaps assigned TRBD1 or TRBD2 (5 bases each). V was pared by 4 bases and J by 6 bases, with 14 bases between. Germline assignment: CDR1 ENHRY and CDR2 SYGVKD. CDR3 length: 14 residues. CDR3 region: CAISAGSRADTQYF. CDR3 bases: TGTGCCATCAGTGCAGGGAGCAGGGCGGATACGCAGTATTTT.

Remarks on this clonotype: Since no conserved phenylalanine or tryptophan closes the CDR3, a read error is the likely cause. The V gene is TRBV30, the J gene TRBJ2-5; D could derive from TRBD1 or TRBD2 (5 bases each). Trimming left V 3 bases short and J 0 bases short, with 17 bases between. Germline V gives CDR1 GTSNPN, CDR2 SVGIG (reference sequence). The CDR3 spans 16 residues. This CDR3 is CAWSLGVARDQETQYS. The CDR3 bases are TGTGCCTGGAGCCTAGGGGTAGCGCGGGACCAAGAGACCCAGTACTCC.

This clonotype appeared many times. The V gene is TRBV28, the J gene TRBJ2-7; 7 bases align to TRBD1. Germline trimming cut 6 bases from V and 2 bases from J; bases unmatched to any gene: 10. Germline V gene data show CDR1 as MDHEN and CDR2 as SYDVKM. This CDR3 spans 15 amino acids. The CDR3 DNA reads TGTGCCAGCAGGGACAACTGGGACAGACCCTACGAGCAGTACTTC. Protein: CASRDNWDRPYEQYF.

A word on this clonotype: The germline gene is not matched at one end of the junction; a read error may be the cause. This chain uses TRBV6-2 or TRBV6-3 with TRBJ2-5, with 10 bases matching TRBD2. This CDR3 contains 16 residues. CDR1 and CDR2 (germline): MNHEY, SVGEGT. The CDR3 bases are TGTGCTAGCAGTTACAGGAGCGGGAGGGCCCGAGAGACCCAGTACTTC. It is translated as CASSYRSGRARETQYF.

Worth noting for this clonotype: No conserved phenylalanine or tryptophan ends this CDR3, so it is likely a read error. V and J are TRBV5-8 and TRBJ2-3; D may be TRBD2 (5 bases). Germline-derived CDR1 and CDR2 are SGHTS and YDEGEE. CDR3 length: 15 residues. CDR3 nucleotides: TGTACCAGCAGCTTGGAGGTGGCTGGCACAGATACGCAGTATATT. It yields the protein CTSSLEVAGTDTQYI.

On this clonotype: This may stem from a read error, because a much larger clone lies one nucleotide away. The chain has TRBV28 and TRBJ1-4, with a possible D match to TRBD1 (6 bases). The germline V gene encodes CDR1 MDHEN and CDR2 SYDVKM. This CDR3 comprises 16 residues. CDR3 in amino acids: CACRPGTGGGVEKLFF. As DNA, the CDR3 is TGTGCCTGCAGGCCCGGGACGGGGGGCGGCGTTGAAAAACTGTTTTTT.

On this clonotype itself: Without the conserved terminal phenylalanine or tryptophan, this CDR3 likely stems from a read error. The chain links TRBV10-3 to TRBJ2-2, with 10 bases matching TRBD1. The CDR3 loop spans 15 amino acids. From germline, CDR1 is ENHRY and CDR2 SYGVKD. CDR3: CAIRDRGKDTGELFS. The CDR3 region has the DNA TGTGCCATCAGGGACAGGGGGAAGGACACTGGGGAGCTGTTTTCT.

This sequence joins TRBV28 and TRBJ1-5; D is uncertain. The CDR3 loop spans 14 amino acids. V was trimmed by 3 bases and J by 0 bases, leaving 6 bases between them. CDR1 and CDR2 from the germline V gene are MDHEN and SYDVKM. The CDR3 bases are TGTGCCAGCAGTTTTCCCGGTAGCAATCAGCCCCAGCATTTT. Translation: CASSFPGSNQPQHF.

With respect to this clonotype: Being one base from a much bigger clone, this may be a read error. The J gene is TRBJ2-1, the V gene TRBV28; either TRBD1 or TRBD2 may supply D (5 bases each). The CDR3 runs 14 residues. The germline V gene encodes CDR1 MDHEN and CDR2 SYDVKM. As DNA, the CDR3 is TGTGCCAGCGGGGGACCGCCGGGCTACAATAAGCAGTTCTTC. Translated: CASGGPPGYNKQFF.

This clonotype has a single count. A much larger clone is a single base away; this may be a read error. The CDR3 carries no conserved terminal phenylalanine or tryptophan, so it likely arises from a read error. The chain recombines TRBV5-1 with TRBJ1-1; D remains unclear. CDR1 is SGHRS and CDR2 is YFSETQ in the germline V gene. V was trimmed by 3 bases and J by 4 bases, leaving 10 bases between them. The length of the CDR3 is 13 residues. The CDR3 reads CASSYLRGTEAFL. In DNA, the CDR3 is TGCGCCAGCAGCTACCTACGGGGCACTGAAGCTTTCCTT.

On this clonotype: The conserved final phenylalanine or tryptophan is absent from the CDR3, which likely points to a read error. The chain combines TRBV29-1 with TRBJ2-7; D is unresolved. The V gene lost 6 bases and the J gene lost 2 bases, with 17 bases spanning the gap. This CDR3 spans 14 amino acids. Germline CDR1 reads SQVTM; CDR2 reads ANQGSEA. CDR3 in amino acids: CSVRPADRAYEQYS. DNA for the CDR3: TGCAGCGTCCGACCCGCCGACCGGGCCTACGAGCAGTACTCT.

As to this clonotype: This could be a read error, since a much larger clone is one nucleotide away. The chain uses TRBV6-5 and TRBJ1-5, with D hard to call. Germline V CDR1 and CDR2: MNHEY, SVGAGI. The CDR3 consists of 13 residues. V dropped 6 bases and J dropped 4 bases, with 10 bases sitting between them. This CDR3 is CASSRRINQPQHF. DNA for the CDR3: TGTGCCAGCAGCCGACGGATTAATCAGCCCCAGCATTTT.